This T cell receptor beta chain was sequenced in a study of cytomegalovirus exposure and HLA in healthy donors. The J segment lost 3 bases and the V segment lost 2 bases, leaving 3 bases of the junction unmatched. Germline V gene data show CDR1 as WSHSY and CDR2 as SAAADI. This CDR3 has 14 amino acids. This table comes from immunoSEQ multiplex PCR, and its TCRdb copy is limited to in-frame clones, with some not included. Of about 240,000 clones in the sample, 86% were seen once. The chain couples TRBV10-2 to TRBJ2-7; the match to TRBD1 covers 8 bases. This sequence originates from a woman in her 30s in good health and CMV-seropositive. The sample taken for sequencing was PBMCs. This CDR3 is CASSEGQGLYEQYF. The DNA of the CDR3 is TGCGCCAGCAGTGAGGGACAGGGACTCTACGAGCAGTACTTC.